This T cell receptor beta chain was identified during a study of technical replicates of blood from four donors. Sequencing used immunoSEQ multiplex PCR; TCRdb keeps in-frame clones, though not all of them. The repertoire has about 93,000 clones, around 95% of them found once; the top ten carry around 0.26%. This clone was found once. The CDR3 sequence is 14 residues long. V was pared by 6 bases and J by 7 bases, with 8 bases of the junction left unmatched. Germline V gives CDR1 SNHLY, CDR2 FYNNEI. The sample consisted of T cells isolated from PBMCs. This sequence was found in a human donor in good health. The chain employs TRBV2 and TRBJ2-1; 8 bases align to TRBD1. The CDR3 sequence: CASRTGTGGNEQFF. The CDR3, as DNA: TGTGCCAGCAGAACCGGGACAGGTGGAAATGAGCAGTTCTTC.